A selection of T cell receptor beta chains follows, all from one sample in a study of shared clonotypes between healthy human individuals. Assay: immunoSEQ multiplex PCR; the TCRdb copy retains only in-frame clones and omits some. The sample includes 1,500,000 or so clones, about 98.5% of them seen just once. The sequenced sample consisted of naive CD4+ T cells sorted from blood. The origin of the receptors is a man aged 25-40 years in good health. The CDR3 runs from the conserved cysteine through the conserved F or W. Each record gives: clone size, CDR3 length, D gene, J gene, V gene, CDR3 protein, CDR3 DNA. The D gene is left open where the match is weak. Expanded clones are given a class, and other clones once, few, many or no size at all.

abundance: NA; len: 13; d_gene: NA; j_gene: TRBJ2-5; v_gene: TRBV5-1; CDR3aa: CASSLERQETQYF; CDR3nt: TGCGCCAGCAGCTTGGAAAGACAAGAGACCCAGTACTTC
abundance: NA; len: 16; d_gene: NA; j_gene: TRBJ2-1; v_gene: TRBV4-3; CDR3aa: CASSKSTGSGYNEQFF; CDR3nt: TGCGCCAGCAGTAAATCGACAGGCTCGGGGTACAATGAGCAGTTCTTC
abundance: NA; len: 14; d_gene: NA; j_gene: TRBJ2-1; v_gene: TRBV9; CDR3aa: CASSPTRGRDEQFF; CDR3nt: TGTGCCAGCAGCCCCACGAGGGGTCGCGATGAGCAGTTCTTC
abundance: NA; len: 16; d_gene: NA; j_gene: TRBJ2-7; v_gene: TRBV18; CDR3aa: CASLPPRGEGSYEQYF; CDR3nt: TGTGCCAGCCTACCACCACGGGGAGAAGGCTCCTACGAGCAGTACTTC
abundance: NA; len: 13; d_gene: NA; j_gene: TRBJ1-3; v_gene: TRBV6-1; CDR3aa: CASSQGSGNTIYF; CDR3nt: TGTGCCAGCAGCCAGGGCTCTGGAAACACCATATATTTT
abundance: NA; len: 17; d_gene: TRBD2; j_gene: TRBJ2-5; v_gene: TRBV5-6; CDR3aa: CASSPGGWGRSLETQYF; CDR3nt: TGTGCCAGCAGCCCGGGAGGCTGGGGCAGGAGTTTGGAGACCCAGTACTTC
abundance: NA; len: 17; d_gene: TRBD2; j_gene: TRBJ2-7; v_gene: TRBV7-9; CDR3aa: CASSGASLTSGVYEQYF; CDR3nt: TGTGCCAGCAGCGGGGCTTCCTTGACTAGCGGGGTCTACGAGCAGTACTTC
abundance: NA; len: 17; d_gene: NA; j_gene: TRBJ2-7; v_gene: TRBV5-1; CDR3aa: CASSLASAPAREREQYF; CDR3nt: TGCGCCAGCAGCTTGGCCTCCGCCCCTGCACGGGAGAGAGAGCAGTACTTC
abundance: NA; len: 13; d_gene: NA; j_gene: TRBJ2-1; v_gene: TRBV9; CDR3aa: CASSVGRHNEQFF; CDR3nt: TGTGCCAGCAGCGTAGGGAGGCACAATGAGCAGTTCTTC
abundance: once; len: 15; d_gene: TRBD1; j_gene: TRBJ2-7; v_gene: TRBV4-3; CDR3aa: CASSRGTGGTYEQYF; CDR3nt: TGCGCCAGCAGCCGAGGGACAGGGGGGACCTACGAGCAGTACTTC
abundance: NA; len: 14; d_gene: NA; j_gene: TRBJ2-5; v_gene: TRBV2; CDR3aa: CASSQDRSQETQYF; CDR3nt: TGTGCCAGCAGCCAAGACAGGTCCCAAGAGACCCAGTACTTC
abundance: NA; len: 16; d_gene: TRBD1; j_gene: TRBJ2-7; v_gene: TRBV7-3; CDR3aa: CASSLKGTGGSYEQYF; CDR3nt: TGTGCCAGCAGCTTAAAAGGGACAGGGGGTTCCTACGAGCAGTACTTC
abundance: NA; len: 18; d_gene: NA; j_gene: TRBJ1-1; v_gene: TRBV5-8; CDR3aa: CASRSGPLEVGWNTEAFF; CDR3nt: TGTGCCAGCAGATCGGGCCCGTTGGAAGTGGGCTGGAACACTGAAGCTTTCTTT
abundance: NA; len: 13; d_gene: NA; j_gene: TRBJ2-2; v_gene: TRBV7-7; CDR3aa: CASSLALAGELFF; CDR3nt: TGTGCTAGCAGCTTAGCGCTAGCCGGGGAGCTGTTTTTT
abundance: NA; len: 12; d_gene: NA; j_gene: TRBJ1-2; v_gene: TRBV6-1; CDR3aa: CASSVGTDGYTF; CDR3nt: TGTGCCAGCAGTGTCGGGACGGATGGCTACACCTTC
abundance: NA; len: 16; d_gene: NA; j_gene: TRBJ2-3; v_gene: TRBV7-3; CDR3aa: CASSLVGGGTPDTQYF; CDR3nt: TGTGCCAGCAGCTTAGTGGGTGGCGGGACCCCAGATACGCAGTATTTT
abundance: once; len: 15; d_gene: TRBD2; j_gene: TRBJ2-7; v_gene: TRBV11-2; CDR3aa: CASSLVGRAIYEQYF; CDR3nt: TGTGCCAGCAGCTTAGTCGGGAGGGCCATATACGAGCAGTACTTC
abundance: NA; len: 13; d_gene: TRBD2; j_gene: TRBJ2-1; v_gene: TRBV29-1; CDR3aa: CSVEGRGTYEQFF; CDR3nt: TGCAGCGTCGAAGGGCGGGGGACGTATGAGCAGTTCTTC
abundance: NA; len: 14; d_gene: NA; j_gene: TRBJ2-1; v_gene: TRBV7-2; CDR3aa: CASSLGGTSHEQFF; CDR3nt: TGTGCCAGCAGCTTAGGTGGGACTTCCCATGAGCAGTTCTTC
abundance: once; len: 12; d_gene: NA; j_gene: TRBJ2-7; v_gene: TRBV29-1; CDR3aa: CSGIMSSYEQYF; CDR3nt: TGCAGCGGTATAATGAGCTCCTACGAGCAGTACTTC
abundance: NA; len: 14; d_gene: TRBD2; j_gene: TRBJ2-3; v_gene: TRBV5-1; CDR3aa: CASFNSGSTDTQYF; CDR3nt: TGCGCCAGCTTTAATAGCGGGAGCACAGATACGCAGTATTTT
abundance: NA; len: 14; d_gene: TRBD2; j_gene: TRBJ2-5; v_gene: TRBV7-9; CDR3aa: CASSPLAVRETQYF; CDR3nt: TGTGCCAGCAGCCCGCTAGCGGTCCGGGAGACCCAGTACTTC
abundance: NA; len: 15; d_gene: NA; j_gene: TRBJ2-7; v_gene: TRBV21-1; CDR3aa: CASSKVHKQGYEQYF; CDR3nt: TGTGCCAGCAGCAAAGTGCATAAACAGGGCTACGAGCAGTACTTC
abundance: NA; len: 13; d_gene: NA; j_gene: TRBJ1-2; v_gene: TRBV7-2; CDR3aa: CASSLQGLRGYTF; CDR3nt: TGTGCCAGCAGCTTACAGGGGTTAAGGGGCTACACCTTC
abundance: NA; len: 15; d_gene: TRBD1; j_gene: TRBJ2-7; v_gene: TRBV6-5; CDR3aa: CASSYSGQGTYEQYF; CDR3nt: TGTGCCAGCAGTTACTCAGGACAGGGGACCTACGAGCAGTACTTC
abundance: NA; len: 18; d_gene: TRBD2; j_gene: TRBJ2-1; v_gene: TRBV28; CDR3aa: CASSLYPLISGAINEQFF; CDR3nt: TGTGCCAGCAGTTTATACCCCCTGATTAGCGGGGCGATTAATGAGCAGTTCTTC
abundance: NA; len: 15; d_gene: TRBD2; j_gene: TRBJ2-7; v_gene: TRBV5-4; CDR3aa: CASSLGLATSYEQYF; CDR3nt: TGTGCCAGCAGCTTGGGACTAGCGACCTCCTACGAGCAGTACTTC
abundance: NA; len: 16; d_gene: TRBD2; j_gene: TRBJ2-2; v_gene: TRBV5-1; CDR3aa: CASSPGTSWVTGELFF; CDR3nt: TGCGCCAGCAGCCCAGGGACTAGCTGGGTCACCGGGGAGCTGTTTTTT
abundance: NA; len: 13; d_gene: TRBD1; j_gene: TRBJ1-1; v_gene: TRBV18; CDR3aa: CASSSTGDTEAFF; CDR3nt: TGTGCCAGCTCATCAACAGGGGACACTGAAGCTTTCTTT
abundance: NA; len: 13; d_gene: NA; j_gene: TRBJ2-3; v_gene: TRBV7-9; CDR3aa: CASNNQGTDTQYF; CDR3nt: TGTGCCAGCAATAATCAGGGCACAGATACGCAGTATTTT